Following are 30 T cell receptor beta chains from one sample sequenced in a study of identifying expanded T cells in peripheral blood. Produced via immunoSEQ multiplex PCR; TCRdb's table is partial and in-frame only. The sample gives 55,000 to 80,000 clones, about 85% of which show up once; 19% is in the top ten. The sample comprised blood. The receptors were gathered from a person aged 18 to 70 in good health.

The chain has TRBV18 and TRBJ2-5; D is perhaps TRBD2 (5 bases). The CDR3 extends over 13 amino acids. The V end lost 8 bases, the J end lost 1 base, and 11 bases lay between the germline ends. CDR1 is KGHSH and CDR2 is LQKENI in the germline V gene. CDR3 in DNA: TGTGCCAGCCGGGGAAGGCTCCAAGAGACCCAGTACTTC. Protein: CASRGRLQETQYF.

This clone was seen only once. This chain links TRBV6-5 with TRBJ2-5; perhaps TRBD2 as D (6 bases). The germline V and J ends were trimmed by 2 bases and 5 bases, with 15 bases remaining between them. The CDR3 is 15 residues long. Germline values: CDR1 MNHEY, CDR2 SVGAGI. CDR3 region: CASSYPGPGVETQYF. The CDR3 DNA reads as TGTGCCAGCAGTTACCCCGGGCCGGGAGTGGAGACCCAGTACTTC.

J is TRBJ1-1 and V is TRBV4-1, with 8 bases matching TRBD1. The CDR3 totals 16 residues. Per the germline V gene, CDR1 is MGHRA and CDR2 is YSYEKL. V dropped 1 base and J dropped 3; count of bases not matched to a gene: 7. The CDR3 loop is CASSQGRGPGDTEAFF. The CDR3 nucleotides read TGCGCCAGCAGCCAAGGCAGGGGGCCCGGGGACACTGAAGCTTTCTTT.

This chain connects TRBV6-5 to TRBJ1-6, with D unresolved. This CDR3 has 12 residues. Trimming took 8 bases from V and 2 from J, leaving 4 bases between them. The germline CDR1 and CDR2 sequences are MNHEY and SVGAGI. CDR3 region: CASGTYNSPLHF. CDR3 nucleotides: TGTGCCAGCGGCACCTATAATTCACCCCTCCACTTT.

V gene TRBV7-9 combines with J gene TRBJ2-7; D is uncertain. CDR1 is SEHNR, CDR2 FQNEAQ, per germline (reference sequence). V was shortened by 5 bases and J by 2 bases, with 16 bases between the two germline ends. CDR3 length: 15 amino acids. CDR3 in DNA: TGTGCCAGCAGCCCCCACCGGGCCCGTACCTACGAGCAGTACTTC. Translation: CASSPHRARTYEQYF.

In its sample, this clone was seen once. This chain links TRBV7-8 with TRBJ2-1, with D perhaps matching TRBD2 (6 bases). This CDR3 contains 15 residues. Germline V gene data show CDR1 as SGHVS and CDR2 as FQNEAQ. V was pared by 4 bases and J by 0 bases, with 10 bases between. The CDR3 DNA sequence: TGTGCCAGCAGCTCCGGGACTTACTCCTACAATGAGCAGTTCTTC. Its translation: CASSSGTYSYNEQFF.

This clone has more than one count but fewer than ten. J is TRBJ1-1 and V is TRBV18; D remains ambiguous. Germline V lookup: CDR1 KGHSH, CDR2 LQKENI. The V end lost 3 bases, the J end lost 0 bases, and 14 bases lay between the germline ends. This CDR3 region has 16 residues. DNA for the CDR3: TGTGCCAGCTCACCGGAGGCAGGAACCCTGAACACTGAAGCTTTCTTT. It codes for CASSPEAGTLNTEAFF.

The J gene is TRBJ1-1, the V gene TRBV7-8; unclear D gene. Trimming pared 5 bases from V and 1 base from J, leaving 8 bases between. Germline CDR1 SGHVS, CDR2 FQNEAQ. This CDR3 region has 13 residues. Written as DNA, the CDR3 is TGTGCCAGCAGCCGTGGTTCGAACACTGAAGCTTTCTTT. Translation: CASSRGSNTEAFF.

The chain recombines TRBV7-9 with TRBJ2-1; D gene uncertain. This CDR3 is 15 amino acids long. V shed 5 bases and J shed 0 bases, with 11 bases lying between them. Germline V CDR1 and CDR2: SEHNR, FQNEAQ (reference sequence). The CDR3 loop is CASSPLKDSYNEQFF. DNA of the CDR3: TGTGCCAGCAGCCCCTTAAAGGACTCCTACAATGAGCAGTTCTTC.

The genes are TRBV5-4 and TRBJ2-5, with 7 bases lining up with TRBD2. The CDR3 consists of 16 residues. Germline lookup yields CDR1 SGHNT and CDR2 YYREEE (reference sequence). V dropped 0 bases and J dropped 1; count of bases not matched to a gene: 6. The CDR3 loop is CASSLGLAATQETQYF. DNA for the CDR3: TGTGCCAGCAGCTTGGGGCTAGCGGCCACCCAAGAGACCCAGTACTTC.

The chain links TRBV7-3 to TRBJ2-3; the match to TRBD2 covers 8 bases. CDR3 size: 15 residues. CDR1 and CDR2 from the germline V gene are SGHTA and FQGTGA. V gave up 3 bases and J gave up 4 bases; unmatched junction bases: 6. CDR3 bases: TGTGCCAGCAGCTTCGGGACTAGGTCGTCAGATACGCAGTATTTT. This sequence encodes CASSFGTRSSDTQYF.

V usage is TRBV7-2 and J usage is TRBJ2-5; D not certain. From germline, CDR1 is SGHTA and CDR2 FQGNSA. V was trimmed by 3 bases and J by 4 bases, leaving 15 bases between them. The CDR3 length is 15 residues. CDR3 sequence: CASSFQHVERETQYF. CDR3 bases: TGTGCCAGCAGCTTCCAACATGTGGAAAGAGAGACCCAGTACTTC.

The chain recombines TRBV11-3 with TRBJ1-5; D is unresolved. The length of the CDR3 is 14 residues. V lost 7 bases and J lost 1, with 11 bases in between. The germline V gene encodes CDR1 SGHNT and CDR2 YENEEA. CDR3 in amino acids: CASTTRRSNQPQHF. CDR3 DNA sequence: TGTGCCAGCACTACAAGACGAAGCAATCAGCCCCAGCATTTT.

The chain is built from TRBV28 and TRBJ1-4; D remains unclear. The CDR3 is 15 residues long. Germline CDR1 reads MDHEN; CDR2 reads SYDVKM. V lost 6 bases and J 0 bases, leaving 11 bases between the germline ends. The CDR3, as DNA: TGTGCCAGCAGCCGAAGTGGGTCAACTAATGAAAAACTGTTTTTT. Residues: CASSRSGSTNEKLFF.

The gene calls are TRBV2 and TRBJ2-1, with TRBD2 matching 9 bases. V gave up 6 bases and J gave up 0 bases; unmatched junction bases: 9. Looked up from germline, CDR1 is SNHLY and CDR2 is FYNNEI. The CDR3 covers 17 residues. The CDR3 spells CASRETSGRLSYNEQFF. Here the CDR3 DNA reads TGTGCCAGCAGGGAGACTAGCGGCAGACTCTCCTACAATGAGCAGTTCTTC.

The CDR3 nucleotides are TGTGCCTGGAGTAAGGTTAATTCACCCCTCCACTTT. Its translation is CAWSKVNSPLHF. The chain recombines TRBV30 with TRBJ1-6; D not resolved. Trimming stripped 2 bases from V and 6 bases from J, with 5 bases between. There are 12 residues in the CDR3. Germline V gene sequence: CDR1 GTSNPN, CDR2 SVGIG (reference sequence).

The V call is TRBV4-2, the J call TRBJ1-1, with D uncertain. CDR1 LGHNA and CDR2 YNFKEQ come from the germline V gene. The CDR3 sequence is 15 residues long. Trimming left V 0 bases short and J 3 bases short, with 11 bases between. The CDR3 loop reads CASSQDPGGYTEAFF. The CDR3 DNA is TGTGCCAGCAGCCAAGACCCAGGAGGGTACACTGAAGCTTTCTTT.

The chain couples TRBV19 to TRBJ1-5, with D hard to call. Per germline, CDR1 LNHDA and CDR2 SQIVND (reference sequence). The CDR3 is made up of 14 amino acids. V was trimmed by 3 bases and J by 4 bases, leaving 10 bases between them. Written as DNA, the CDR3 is TGTGCCAGTAGTATTTTAGACGGGAATCAGCCCCAGCATTTT. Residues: CASSILDGNQPQHF.

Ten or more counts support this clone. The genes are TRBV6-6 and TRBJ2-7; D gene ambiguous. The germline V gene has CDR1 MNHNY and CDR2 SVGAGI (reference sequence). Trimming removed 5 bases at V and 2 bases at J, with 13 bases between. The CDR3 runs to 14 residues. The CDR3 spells CASSTPGLPYEQYF. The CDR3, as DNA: TGTGCCAGCAGTACCCCCGGGCTCCCCTACGAGCAGTACTTC.

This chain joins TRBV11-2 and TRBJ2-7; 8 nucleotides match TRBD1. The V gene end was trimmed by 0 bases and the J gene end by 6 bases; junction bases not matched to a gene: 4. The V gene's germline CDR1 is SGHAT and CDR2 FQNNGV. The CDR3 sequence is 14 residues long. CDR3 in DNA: TGTGCCAGCAGCTTAGACCTCACAGGGGGCGAGCAGTACGTC. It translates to CASSLDLTGGEQYV.

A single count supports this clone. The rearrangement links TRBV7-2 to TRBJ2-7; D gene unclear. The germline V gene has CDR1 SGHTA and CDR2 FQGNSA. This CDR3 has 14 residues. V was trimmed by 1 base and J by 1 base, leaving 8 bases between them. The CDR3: CASSLGGTSYEQYF. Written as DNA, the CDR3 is TGTGCCAGCAGCTTAGGAGGAACTTCCTACGAGCAGTACTTC.

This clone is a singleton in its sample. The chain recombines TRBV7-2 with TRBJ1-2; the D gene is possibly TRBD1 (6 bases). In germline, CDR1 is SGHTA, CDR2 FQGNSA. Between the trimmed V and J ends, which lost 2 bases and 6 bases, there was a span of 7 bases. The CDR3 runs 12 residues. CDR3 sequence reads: CASSLRGNGYTF. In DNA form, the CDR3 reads TGTGCCAGCAGCTTAAGGGGGAATGGCTACACCTTC.

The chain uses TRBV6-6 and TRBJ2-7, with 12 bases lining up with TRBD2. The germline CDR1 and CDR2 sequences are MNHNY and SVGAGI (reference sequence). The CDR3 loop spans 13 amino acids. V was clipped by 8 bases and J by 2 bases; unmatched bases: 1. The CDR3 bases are TGTGCCAGCGGACTAGCGGGGACCTACGAGCAGTACGTC. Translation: CASGLAGTYEQYV.

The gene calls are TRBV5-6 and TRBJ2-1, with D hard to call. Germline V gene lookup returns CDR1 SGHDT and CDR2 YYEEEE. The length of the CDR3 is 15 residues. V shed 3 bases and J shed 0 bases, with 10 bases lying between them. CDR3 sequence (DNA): TGTGCCAGCAGCTGGCCCGGCAGCTCCTACAATGAGCAGTTCTTC. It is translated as CASSWPGSSYNEQFF.

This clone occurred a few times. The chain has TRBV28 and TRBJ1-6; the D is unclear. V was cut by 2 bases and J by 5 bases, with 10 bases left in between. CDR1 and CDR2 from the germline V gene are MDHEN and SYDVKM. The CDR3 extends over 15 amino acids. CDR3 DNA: TGTGCCAGCAGTTTAACAATGCCTGATAATTCACCCCTCCACTTT. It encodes CASSLTMPDNSPLHF.

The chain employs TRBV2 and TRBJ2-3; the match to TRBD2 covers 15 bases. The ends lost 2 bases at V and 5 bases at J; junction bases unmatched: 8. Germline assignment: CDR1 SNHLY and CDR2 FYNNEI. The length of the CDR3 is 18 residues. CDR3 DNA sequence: TGTGCCAGCAGTGAATATGGACTAGCGGGGGGGGTTAGAGATACGCAGTATTTT. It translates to CASSEYGLAGGVRDTQYF.

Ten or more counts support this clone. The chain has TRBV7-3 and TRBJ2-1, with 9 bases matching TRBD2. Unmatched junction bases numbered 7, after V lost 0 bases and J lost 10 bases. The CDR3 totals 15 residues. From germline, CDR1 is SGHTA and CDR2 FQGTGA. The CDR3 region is CASSLTASGVLEQFF. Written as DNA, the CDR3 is TGTGCCAGCAGCTTAACGGCTAGCGGGGTACTAGAGCAGTTCTTC.

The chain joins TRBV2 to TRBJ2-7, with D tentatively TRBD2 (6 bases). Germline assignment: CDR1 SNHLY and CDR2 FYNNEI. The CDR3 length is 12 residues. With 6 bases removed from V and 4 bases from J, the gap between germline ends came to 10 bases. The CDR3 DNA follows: TGTGCCAGCAGCGGGACTTTATACGAGCAGTACGTC. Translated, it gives CASSGTLYEQYV.

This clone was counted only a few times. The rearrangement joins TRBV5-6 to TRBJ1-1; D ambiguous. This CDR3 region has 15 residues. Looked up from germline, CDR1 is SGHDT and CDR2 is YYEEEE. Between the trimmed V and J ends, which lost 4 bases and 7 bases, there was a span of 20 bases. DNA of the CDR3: TGTGCCAGCAGCCAACCGCGGCGACAAATAGATGAAGCTTTCTTT. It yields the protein CASSQPRRQIDEAFF.

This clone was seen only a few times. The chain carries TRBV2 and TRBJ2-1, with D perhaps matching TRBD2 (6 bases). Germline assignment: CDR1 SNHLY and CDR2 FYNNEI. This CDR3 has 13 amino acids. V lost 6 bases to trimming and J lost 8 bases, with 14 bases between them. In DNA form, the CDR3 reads TGTGCCAGCAGACTACTGACTAGAGATGAGCAGTTCTTC. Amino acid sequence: CASRLLTRDEQFF.